This entry features one T cell receptor (beta chain) sequence. V lost 1 base, J lost 2 bases, and 9 bases lay in between. Per the germline V gene, CDR1 is MDHEN and CDR2 is SYDVKM. The CDR3 runs to 14 residues. These data originate in a study of blood T cell dynamics during melanoma immunotherapy. Time point reported: pre-treatment baseline. Produced via immunoSEQ multiplex PCR; TCRdb's table is partial and in-frame only. The sample carries about 8,500 clones, 81% recorded once. Specimen: blood, collected from a patient treated with checkpoint blockade. This TCR derives from a human donor with melanoma. The V and J genes are TRBV28 and TRBJ2-7; D is undetermined. In DNA form, the CDR3 reads TGTGCCAGCAGTTTATCGGGCGGAACCTACGAGCAGTACTTC. It codes for CASSLSGGTYEQYF.